This TCR beta chain derives from a study of blood T cell repertoires in COVID-19. Study context: In each case, the material was cDNA or gDNA derived from T cells, B-cell-depleted T cells, or PBMCs.

TCRdb's copy holds only in-frame clones and misses some; the assay was immunoSEQ multiplex PCR. The repertoire holds more than 100,000 clones, with around 90% as singletons. Germline lookup yields CDR1 SGDLS and CDR2 YYNGEE. V lost 4 bases and J lost 4; bases outside the gene matches: 10. The CDR3 contains 16 residues. The sequenced sample was peripheral blood. The receptor comes from a woman in her fifties or sixties with active or convalescent COVID-19. The V gene is TRBV9, the J gene TRBJ2-3; 9 nucleotides align to TRBD2. In DNA, the CDR3 is TGTGCCAGCAGCCCTCAGCAGCGGGAGGCGGCAGATACGCAGTATTTT. Its protein product is CASSPQQREAADTQYF.